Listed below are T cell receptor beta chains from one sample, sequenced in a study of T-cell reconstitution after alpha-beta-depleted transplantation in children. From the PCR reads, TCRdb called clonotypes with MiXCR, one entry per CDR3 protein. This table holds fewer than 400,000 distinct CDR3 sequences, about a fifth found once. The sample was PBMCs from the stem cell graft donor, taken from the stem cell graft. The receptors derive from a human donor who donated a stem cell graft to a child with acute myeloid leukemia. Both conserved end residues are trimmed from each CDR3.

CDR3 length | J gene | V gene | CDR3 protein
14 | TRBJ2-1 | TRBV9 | ASSPPLADSYNEQF
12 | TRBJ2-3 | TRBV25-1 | ASSDPDRVDTQY
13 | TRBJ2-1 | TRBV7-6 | ASSSPSGPYNEQF
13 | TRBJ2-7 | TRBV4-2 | ASSQVGQGDYEQY
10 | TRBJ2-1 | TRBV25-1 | ASSSGVGLQF
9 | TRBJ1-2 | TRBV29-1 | SVVAGESYT
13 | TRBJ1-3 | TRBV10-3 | ATTGTSGPGNTIY
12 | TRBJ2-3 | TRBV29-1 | SVDGRDNPDTQY
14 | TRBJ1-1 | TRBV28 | ASKGTGGKGNTEAF
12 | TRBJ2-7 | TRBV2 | ASSERTASYEQY
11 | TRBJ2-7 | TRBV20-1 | SARSSGGFEQY
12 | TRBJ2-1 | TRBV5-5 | ASSSNSGGDEQF
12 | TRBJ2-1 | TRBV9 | ASSDLGAYNEQF
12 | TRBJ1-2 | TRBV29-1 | SVEKRGGNYGYT
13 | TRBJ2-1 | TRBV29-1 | SVVGLAGVNNEQF
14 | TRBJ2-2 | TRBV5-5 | ASSLRTGANTGELF
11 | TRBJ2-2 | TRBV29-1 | SVDQGITGELF
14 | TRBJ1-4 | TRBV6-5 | ASSYQRQKINEKLF
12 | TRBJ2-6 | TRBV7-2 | ASSPKTGANVLT
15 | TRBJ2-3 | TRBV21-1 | ASSKEDSATNTDTQY
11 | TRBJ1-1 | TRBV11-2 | ASSATVNTEAF
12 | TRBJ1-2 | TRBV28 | ASSLYTVTYGYT
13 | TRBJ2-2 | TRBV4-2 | ASSPTLDSTGELF
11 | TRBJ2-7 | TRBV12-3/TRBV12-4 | ASSSPGTYEQY
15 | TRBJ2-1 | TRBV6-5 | ASSYGGGGGSRNEQF
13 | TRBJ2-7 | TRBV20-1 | SARDLTSGTYKQY
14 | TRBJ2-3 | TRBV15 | ATSQTLDMTGDTQY
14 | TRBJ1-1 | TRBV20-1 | SARDTEGGRGTEAF
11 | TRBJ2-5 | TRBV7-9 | ASSFRQEETQY
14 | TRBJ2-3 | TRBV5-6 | ASSLIGGASTDTQY
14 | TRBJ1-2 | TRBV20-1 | SADKGQGPLAGGYT
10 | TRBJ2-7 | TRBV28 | ASRTSSYEQY
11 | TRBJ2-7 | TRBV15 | ATSREIPYEQY
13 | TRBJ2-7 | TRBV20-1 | SAPPAGPSSYEQY
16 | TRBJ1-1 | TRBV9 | ASSVATEEFTHDTEAF
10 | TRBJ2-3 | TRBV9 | ASSVSIDTQY
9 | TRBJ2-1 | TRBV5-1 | ASSLTIEQF
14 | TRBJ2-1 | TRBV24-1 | ATKASGLVPDDEQF
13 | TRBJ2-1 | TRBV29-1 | SVSVQGIQGDEQF